The rows below give T cell receptor beta chains drawn from one sample of a study of graft-versus-host responses after intestinal transplantation. Clones were read by immunoSEQ multiplex PCR, and TCRdb kept only the in-frame ones, dropping some. The sample consists of about 21,000 clones, roughly 33% of them appearing once. The specimen comprised alloreactive CD8+ T cells from a mixed lymphocyte reaction culture, sampled before intestinal transplant. The source is a human patient who received an intestinal transplant. The CDR3 runs from the conserved cysteine through the conserved F or W. Each record gives: D gene, J gene, clone size, V gene, CDR3 DNA, CDR3 protein. A D gene is named only where the DNA matches it firmly. Not every row has a clone size; where given, it reads once, few, many or a size class.

d_call: NA; j_call: TRBJ1-1; clone_size: NA; v_call: TRBV28; cdr3_nt: TGTGCCAGCAGTTTAGGACAGAACACTGAAGCTTTCTTT; cdr3_aa: CASSLGQNTEAFF
d_call: NA; j_call: TRBJ1-5; clone_size: few; v_call: TRBV5-6; cdr3_nt: TGTGCCAGCAGCTTGGGCACGACAGGAGTTCAGCCCCAGCATTTT; cdr3_aa: CASSLGTTGVQPQHF
d_call: NA; j_call: TRBJ2-1; clone_size: NA; v_call: TRBV6-5; cdr3_nt: TGTGCCAGCAGTTACTCCCGTGGCGATGAGCAGTTCTTC; cdr3_aa: CASSYSRGDEQFF
d_call: NA; j_call: TRBJ1-5; clone_size: NA; v_call: TRBV11-2; cdr3_nt: TGTGCCAGCAGCTTGGGGGCGGATCAGCCCCAGCATTTT; cdr3_aa: CASSLGADQPQHF
d_call: NA; j_call: TRBJ2-5; clone_size: few; v_call: TRBV14; cdr3_nt: TGTGCCAGCAGCCCCCTGGGGGGAAACCAAGAGACCCAGTACTTC; cdr3_aa: CASSPLGGNQETQYF
d_call: NA; j_call: TRBJ1-6; clone_size: NA; v_call: TRBV29-1; cdr3_nt: TGCAGCGCTAGGACCGAGGATTCACCCCTCCACTTT; cdr3_aa: CSARTEDSPLHF
d_call: NA; j_call: TRBJ2-7; clone_size: NA; v_call: TRBV5-1; cdr3_nt: TGCGCCAGCAGCTTATTTTTGGAGGGGGACTACGAGCAGTACTTC; cdr3_aa: CASSLFLEGDYEQYF
d_call: NA; j_call: TRBJ2-7; clone_size: NA; v_call: TRBV6-1; cdr3_nt: TGTGCCAGCAGCCAAGGAAGCTACGAGCAGTACTTC; cdr3_aa: CASSQGSYEQYF
d_call: NA; j_call: TRBJ2-7; clone_size: NA; v_call: TRBV29-1; cdr3_nt: TGCAGCGTTGAAGGCATCCACGAGCAGTACTTC; cdr3_aa: CSVEGIHEQYF
d_call: NA; j_call: TRBJ2-3; clone_size: NA; v_call: TRBV4-2; cdr3_nt: TGTGCCAGCAGCCAAGACGGAGCTACAGGGGATACGCAGTATTTT; cdr3_aa: CASSQDGATGDTQYF
d_call: NA; j_call: TRBJ1-1; clone_size: NA; v_call: TRBV28; cdr3_nt: TGTGCCAGCAGTTTAGCTATGAACACTGAAGCTTTCTTT; cdr3_aa: CASSLAMNTEAFF
d_call: NA; j_call: TRBJ1-1; clone_size: NA; v_call: TRBV7-6; cdr3_nt: TGTGCCAGCAGCACCCGTTTAGGGGGTCATAGCGCTGAAGCTTTCTTT; cdr3_aa: CASSTRLGGHSAEAFF
d_call: TRBD1; j_call: TRBJ2-7; clone_size: medium-sized; v_call: TRBV2; cdr3_nt: TGTGCCAGCAGCACAGGGGTGGAGCAGTACTTC; cdr3_aa: CASSTGVEQYF
d_call: NA; j_call: TRBJ2-1; clone_size: medium-sized; v_call: TRBV27; cdr3_nt: TGTGCCAGCAGTTTCAGCGGCTACAATGAGCAGTTCTTC; cdr3_aa: CASSFSGYNEQFF
d_call: NA; j_call: TRBJ2-7; clone_size: once; v_call: TRBV6-5; cdr3_nt: TGTGCCAGCAGTTACGCCAGGACCTACGAGCAGTACTTC; cdr3_aa: CASSYARTYEQYF
d_call: TRBD1; j_call: TRBJ1-2; clone_size: few; v_call: TRBV7-9; cdr3_nt: TGTGCCAGCAGCGGGGGGGACAGTGTCTATGGCTACACCTTC; cdr3_aa: CASSGGDSVYGYTF
d_call: NA; j_call: TRBJ1-2; clone_size: few; v_call: TRBV6-5; cdr3_nt: TGTGCCAGCAGTTACAGGGCTAACTATGGCTACACCTTC; cdr3_aa: CASSYRANYGYTF
d_call: NA; j_call: TRBJ2-7; clone_size: medium-sized; v_call: TRBV2; cdr3_nt: TGTGCCAGCAGTGAAGCCTACGAGCAGTACTTC; cdr3_aa: CASSEAYEQYF
d_call: TRBD2; j_call: TRBJ2-3; clone_size: few; v_call: TRBV30; cdr3_nt: TGTGCCTGGAGTACGGGGACTAGCGGGATCACAGATACGCAGTATTTT; cdr3_aa: CAWSTGTSGITDTQYF
d_call: TRBD1; j_call: TRBJ2-5; clone_size: NA; v_call: TRBV29-1; cdr3_nt: TGCAGCGTTGAAGACCGGGACAGGGCACAAGAGACCCAGTACTTC; cdr3_aa: CSVEDRDRAQETQYF
d_call: TRBD1; j_call: TRBJ2-7; clone_size: NA; v_call: TRBV7-9; cdr3_nt: TGTGCCAGCAGCGCCAATCGGGGACAGAGATACGAGCAGTACTTC; cdr3_aa: CASSANRGQRYEQYF
d_call: NA; j_call: TRBJ2-3; clone_size: few; v_call: TRBV6-5; cdr3_nt: TGTGCCAGCAGTTCGTTAGTCAGGGGAACAGATACGCAGTATTTT; cdr3_aa: CASSSLVRGTDTQYF
d_call: NA; j_call: TRBJ2-1; clone_size: few; v_call: TRBV29-1; cdr3_nt: TGCAGCGTCACTGGTGAGGACAGTATTCCAAGCTCCTACAATGAGCAGTTCTTC; cdr3_aa: CSVTGEDSIPSSYNEQFF
d_call: TRBD1; j_call: TRBJ1-4; clone_size: NA; v_call: TRBV14; cdr3_nt: TGTGCCAGCAGCCACCCTAGGGCGGACAGGATTCGTGCAACTAATGAAAAACTGTTTTTT; cdr3_aa: CASSHPRADRIRATNEKLFF
d_call: NA; j_call: TRBJ1-5; clone_size: NA; v_call: TRBV2; cdr3_nt: TGTGCCAGCAGCGACGACACCCGAAACGCTTATAGCAATCAGCCCCAGCATTTT; cdr3_aa: CASSDDTRNAYSNQPQHF